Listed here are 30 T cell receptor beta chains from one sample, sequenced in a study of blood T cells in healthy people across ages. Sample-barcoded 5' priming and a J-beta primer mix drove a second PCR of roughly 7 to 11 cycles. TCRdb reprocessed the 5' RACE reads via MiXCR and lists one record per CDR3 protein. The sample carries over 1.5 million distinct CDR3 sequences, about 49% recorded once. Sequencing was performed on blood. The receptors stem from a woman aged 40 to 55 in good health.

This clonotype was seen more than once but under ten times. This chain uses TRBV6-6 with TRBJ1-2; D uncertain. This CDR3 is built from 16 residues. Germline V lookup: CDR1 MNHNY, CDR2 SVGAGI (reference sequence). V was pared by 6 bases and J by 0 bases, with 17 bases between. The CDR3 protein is CASRDGAAPSNYGYTF. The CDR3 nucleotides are TGTGCCAGCAGGGATGGAGCAGCACCTTCTAACTATGGCTACACCTTC.

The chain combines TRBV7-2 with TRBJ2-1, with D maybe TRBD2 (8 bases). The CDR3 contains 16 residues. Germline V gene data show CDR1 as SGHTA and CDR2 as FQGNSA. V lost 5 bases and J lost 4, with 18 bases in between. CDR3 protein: CASSPGGGLSYNEQFF. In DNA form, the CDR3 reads TGTGCCAGCAGCCCGGGAGGGGGCCTCTCTTACAATGAGCAGTTCTTC.

CDR3 nucleotide sequence: TGTGCCAGCAGTTTAAAGGGGCCGGGAAACATTCAGTACTTC. Translation: CASSLKGPGNIQYF. The chain is built from TRBV27 and TRBJ2-4; possible D gene TRBD1, 5 bases. This CDR3 has 14 amino acids. Trimming removed 2 bases at V and 6 bases at J, with 11 bases between. The V gene's germline CDR1 is MNHEY and CDR2 SMNVEV (reference sequence).

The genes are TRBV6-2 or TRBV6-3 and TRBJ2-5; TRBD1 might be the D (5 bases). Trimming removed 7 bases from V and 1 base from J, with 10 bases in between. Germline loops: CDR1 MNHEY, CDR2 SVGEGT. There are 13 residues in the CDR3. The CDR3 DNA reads TGTGCCAGCAAGCAGGACATCCAAGAGACCCAGTACTTC. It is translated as CASKQDIQETQYF.

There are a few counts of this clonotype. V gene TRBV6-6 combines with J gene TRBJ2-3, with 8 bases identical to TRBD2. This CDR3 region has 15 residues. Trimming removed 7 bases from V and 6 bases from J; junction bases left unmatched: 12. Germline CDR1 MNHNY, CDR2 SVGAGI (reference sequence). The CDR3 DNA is TGTGCCAGCAAAGATCCGAGACTAGCGAGGGATACGCAGTATTTT. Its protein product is CASKDPRLARDTQYF.

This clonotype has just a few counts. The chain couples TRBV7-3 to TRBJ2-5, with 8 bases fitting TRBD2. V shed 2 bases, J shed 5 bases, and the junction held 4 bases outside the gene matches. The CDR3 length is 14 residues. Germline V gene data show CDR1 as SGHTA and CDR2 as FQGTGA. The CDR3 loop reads CASSLGTSRETQYF. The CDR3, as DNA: TGTGCCAGCAGCTTAGGGACTAGTCGGGAGACCCAGTACTTC.

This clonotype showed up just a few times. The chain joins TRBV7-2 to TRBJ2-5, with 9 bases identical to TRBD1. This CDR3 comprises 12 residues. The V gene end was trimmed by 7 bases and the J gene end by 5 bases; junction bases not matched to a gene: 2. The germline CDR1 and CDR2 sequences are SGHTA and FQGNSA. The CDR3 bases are TGTGCCAGCAACAGGGGGCTGGAGACCCAGTACTTC. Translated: CASNRGLETQYF.

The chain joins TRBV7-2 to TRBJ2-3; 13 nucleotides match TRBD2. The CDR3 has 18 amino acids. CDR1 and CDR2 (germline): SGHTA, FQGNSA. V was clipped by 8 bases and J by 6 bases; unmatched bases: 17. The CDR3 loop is CASGPRPTSGGPTDTQYF. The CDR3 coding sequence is TGTGCCAGCGGCCCCAGGCCGACTAGCGGGGGGCCTACGGATACGCAGTATTTT.

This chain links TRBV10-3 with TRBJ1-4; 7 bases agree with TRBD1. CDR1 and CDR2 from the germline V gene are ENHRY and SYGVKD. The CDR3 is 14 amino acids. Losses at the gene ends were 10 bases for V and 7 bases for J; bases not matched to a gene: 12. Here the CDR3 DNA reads TGTGCCAGCGCATGGGGGACAGAGGGTGAAAAACTGTTTTTT. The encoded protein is CASAWGTEGEKLFF.

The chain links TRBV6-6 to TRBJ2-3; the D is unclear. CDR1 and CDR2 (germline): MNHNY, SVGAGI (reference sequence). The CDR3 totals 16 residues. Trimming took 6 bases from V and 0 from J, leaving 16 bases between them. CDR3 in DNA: TGTGCCAGCAGAACCTCGTGGGATTCCAGCACAGATACGCAGTATTTT. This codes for CASRTSWDSSTDTQYF.

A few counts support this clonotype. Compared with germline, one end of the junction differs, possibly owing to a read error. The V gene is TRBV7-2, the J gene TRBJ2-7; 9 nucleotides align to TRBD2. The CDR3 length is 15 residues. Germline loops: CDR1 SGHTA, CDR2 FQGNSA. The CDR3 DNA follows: TGTGCCAGCAGATTAGCGGGGGCCCCGACCTACGAGCAGTACTTC. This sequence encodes CASRLAGAPTYEQYF.

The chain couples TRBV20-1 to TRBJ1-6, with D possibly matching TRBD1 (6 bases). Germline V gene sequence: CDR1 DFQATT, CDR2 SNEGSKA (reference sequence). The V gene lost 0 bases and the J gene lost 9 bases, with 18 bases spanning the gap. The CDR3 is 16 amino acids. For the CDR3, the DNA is TGCAGTGCTAGAGAAGCCTTGAGGGGGTTTAGTTCACCCCTCCACTTT. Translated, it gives CSAREALRGFSSPLHF.

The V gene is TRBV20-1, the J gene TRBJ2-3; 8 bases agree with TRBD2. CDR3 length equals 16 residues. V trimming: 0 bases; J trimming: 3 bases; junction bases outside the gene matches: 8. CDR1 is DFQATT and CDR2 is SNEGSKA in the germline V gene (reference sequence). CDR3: CSAREWTGGPTDTQYF. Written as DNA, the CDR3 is TGCAGTGCTAGAGAATGGACGGGGGGGCCGACAGATACGCAGTATTTT.

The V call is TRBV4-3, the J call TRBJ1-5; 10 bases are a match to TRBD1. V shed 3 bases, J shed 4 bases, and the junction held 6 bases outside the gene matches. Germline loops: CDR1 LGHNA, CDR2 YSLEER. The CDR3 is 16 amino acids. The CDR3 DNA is TGCGCCAGCAGCCAGAATTCGGGACAGGGGAATCAGCCCCAGCATTTT. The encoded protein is CASSQNSGQGNQPQHF.

This chain's CDR3 is CSARDVGGNTEAFF. In DNA, the CDR3 is TGCAGTGCTAGAGATGTCGGGGGGAACACTGAAGCTTTCTTT. The chain is built from TRBV20-1 and TRBJ1-1; TRBD1 is a possible D gene (5 bases). The germline gives CDR1 DFQATT, CDR2 SNEGSKA (reference sequence). With 0 bases removed from V and 1 base from J, the gap between germline ends came to 9 bases. This CDR3 region has 14 residues.

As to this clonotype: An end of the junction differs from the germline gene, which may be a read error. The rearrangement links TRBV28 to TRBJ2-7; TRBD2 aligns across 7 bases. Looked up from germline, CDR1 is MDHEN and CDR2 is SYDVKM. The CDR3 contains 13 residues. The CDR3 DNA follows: TGTGCCAGCAGTCCGCGACTAGTGCGGGAGCGGTACTTC. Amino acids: CASSPRLVRERYF. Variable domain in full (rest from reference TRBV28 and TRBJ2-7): DVKVTQSSRYLVKRTGEKVFLECVQDMDHENMFWYRQDPGLGLRLIYFSYDVKMKEKGDIPEGYSVSREKKERFSLILESASTNQTSMYLCASSPRLVRERYFGPGTRLTVT.

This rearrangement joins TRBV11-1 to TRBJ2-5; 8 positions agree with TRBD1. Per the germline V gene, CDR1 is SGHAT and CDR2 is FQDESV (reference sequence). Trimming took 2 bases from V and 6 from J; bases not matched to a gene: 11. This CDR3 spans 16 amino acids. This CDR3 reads CASSLILSGQGQTQYF. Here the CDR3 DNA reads TGTGCCAGCAGCTTAATATTGTCAGGACAGGGACAGACCCAGTACTTC.

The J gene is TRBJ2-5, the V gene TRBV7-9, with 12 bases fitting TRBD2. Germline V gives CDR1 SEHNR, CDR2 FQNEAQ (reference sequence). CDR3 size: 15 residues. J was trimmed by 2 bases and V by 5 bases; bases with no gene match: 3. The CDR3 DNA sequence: TGTGCCAGCAGCGGACTAGCGGGGCAACAAGAGACCCAGTACTTC. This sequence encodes CASSGLAGQQETQYF.

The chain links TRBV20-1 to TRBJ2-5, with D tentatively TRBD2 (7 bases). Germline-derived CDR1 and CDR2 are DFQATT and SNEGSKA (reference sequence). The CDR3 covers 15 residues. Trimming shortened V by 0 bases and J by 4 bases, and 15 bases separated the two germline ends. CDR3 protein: CSARDQRDTAETQYF. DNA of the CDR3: TGCAGTGCTAGAGATCAGCGGGACACCGCAGAGACCCAGTACTTC.

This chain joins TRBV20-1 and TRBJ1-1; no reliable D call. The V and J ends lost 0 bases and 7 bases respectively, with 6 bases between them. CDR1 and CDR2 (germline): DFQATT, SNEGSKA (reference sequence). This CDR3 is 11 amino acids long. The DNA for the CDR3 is TGCAGTGCTAGAGATAGGAATGAAGCTTTCTTT. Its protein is CSARDRNEAFF.

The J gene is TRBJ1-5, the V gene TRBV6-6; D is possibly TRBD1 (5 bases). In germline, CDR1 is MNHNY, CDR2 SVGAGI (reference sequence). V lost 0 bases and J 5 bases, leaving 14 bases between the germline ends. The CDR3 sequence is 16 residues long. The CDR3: CASSYSGGRGDQPQHF. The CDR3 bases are TGTGCCAGCAGTTACTCCGGGGGGAGGGGCGATCAGCCCCAGCATTTT.

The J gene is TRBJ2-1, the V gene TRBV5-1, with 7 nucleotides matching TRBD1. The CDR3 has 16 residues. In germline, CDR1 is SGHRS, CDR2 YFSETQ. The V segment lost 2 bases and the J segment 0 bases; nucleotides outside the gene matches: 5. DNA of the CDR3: TGCGCCAGCAGCTTCGGACAGGCCACCTCCTACAATGAGCAGTTCTTC. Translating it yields CASSFGQATSYNEQFF. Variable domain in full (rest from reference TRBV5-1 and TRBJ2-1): KAGVTQTPRYLIKTRGQQVTLSCSPISGHRSVSWYQQTPGQGLQFLFEYFSETQRNKGNFPGRFSGRQFSNSRSEMNVSTLELGDSALYLCASSFGQATSYNEQFFGPGTRLTVL.

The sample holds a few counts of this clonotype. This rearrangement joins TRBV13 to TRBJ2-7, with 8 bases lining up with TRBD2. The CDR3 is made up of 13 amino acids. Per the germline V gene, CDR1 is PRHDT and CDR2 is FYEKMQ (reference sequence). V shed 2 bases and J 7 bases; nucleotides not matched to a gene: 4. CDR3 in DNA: TGTGCCAGCAGCTTACGCGGGGGGCGAGAGCAGTACTTC. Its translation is CASSLRGGREQYF.

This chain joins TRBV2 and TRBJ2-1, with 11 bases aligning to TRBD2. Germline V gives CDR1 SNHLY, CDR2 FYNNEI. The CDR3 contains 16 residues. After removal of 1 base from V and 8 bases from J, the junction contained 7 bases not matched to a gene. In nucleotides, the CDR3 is TGTGCCAGCAGTGAAGGTAGCGGGGGGGCTGGGGATGAGCAGTTCTTC. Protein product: CASSEGSGGAGDEQFF.

The CDR3 sequence: CASSQDCVRMSSYEQYF. DNA for the CDR3: TGCGCCAGCAGCCAAGACTGCGTTCGGATGAGCTCCTACGAGCAGTACTTC. The chain couples TRBV4-1 to TRBJ2-7; no firm D call. The CDR3 length is 17 residues. The ends were cut back, 0 bases at V and 0 bases at J, with 15 bases in the middle. Per the germline V gene, CDR1 is MGHRA and CDR2 is YSYEKL.

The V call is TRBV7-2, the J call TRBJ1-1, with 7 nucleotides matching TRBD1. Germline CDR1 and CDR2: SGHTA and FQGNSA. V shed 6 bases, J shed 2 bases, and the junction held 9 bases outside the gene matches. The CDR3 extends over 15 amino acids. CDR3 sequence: CASRPTGTENTEAFF. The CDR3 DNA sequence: TGTGCCAGCAGGCCAACCGGGACAGAAAACACTGAAGCTTTCTTT.

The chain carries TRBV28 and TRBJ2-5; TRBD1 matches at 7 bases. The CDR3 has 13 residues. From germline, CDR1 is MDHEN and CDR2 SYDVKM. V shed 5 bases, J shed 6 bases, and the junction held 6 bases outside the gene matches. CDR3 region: CASSVAGGKTQYF. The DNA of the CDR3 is TGTGCCAGCAGTGTCGCAGGGGGAAAGACCCAGTACTTC.

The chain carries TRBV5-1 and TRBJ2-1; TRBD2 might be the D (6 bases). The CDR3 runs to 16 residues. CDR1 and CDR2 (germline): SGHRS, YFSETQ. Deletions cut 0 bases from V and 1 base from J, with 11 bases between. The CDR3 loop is CASSLGWGDSYNEQFF. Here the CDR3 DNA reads TGCGCCAGCAGCTTGGGGTGGGGGGATTCCTACAATGAGCAGTTCTTC.

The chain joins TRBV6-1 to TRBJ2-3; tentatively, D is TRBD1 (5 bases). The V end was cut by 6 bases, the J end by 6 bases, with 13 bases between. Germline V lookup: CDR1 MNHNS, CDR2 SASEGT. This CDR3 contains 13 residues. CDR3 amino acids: CASRDRLWDTQYF. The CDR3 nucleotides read TGTGCCAGCAGAGACAGACTGTGGGATACGCAGTATTTT.

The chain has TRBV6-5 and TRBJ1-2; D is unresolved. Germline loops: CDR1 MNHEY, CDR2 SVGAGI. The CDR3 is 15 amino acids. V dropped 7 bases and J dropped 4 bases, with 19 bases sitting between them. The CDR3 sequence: CASTLAEGPIYGYTF. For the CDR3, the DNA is TGTGCCAGCACCCTGGCGGAGGGTCCTATCTATGGCTACACCTTC.